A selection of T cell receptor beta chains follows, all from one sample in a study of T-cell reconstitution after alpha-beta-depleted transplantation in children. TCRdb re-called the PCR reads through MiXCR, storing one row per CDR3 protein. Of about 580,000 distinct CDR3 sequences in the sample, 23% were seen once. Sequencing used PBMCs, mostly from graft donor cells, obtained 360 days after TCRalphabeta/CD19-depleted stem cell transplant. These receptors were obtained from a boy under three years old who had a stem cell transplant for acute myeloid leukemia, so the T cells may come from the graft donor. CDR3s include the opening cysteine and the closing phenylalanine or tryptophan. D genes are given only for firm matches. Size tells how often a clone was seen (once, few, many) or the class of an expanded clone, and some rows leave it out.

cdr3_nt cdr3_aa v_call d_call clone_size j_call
TGCAGTGCGAAACAGGGGGCTCGTTCACCCCTCCACTTT CSAKQGARSPLHF TRBV20-1 TRBD1 few TRBJ1-6
TGTGCCAGCAGTTTCAGCAGAGGCCTCTACGAGCAGTACTTC CASSFSRGLYEQYF TRBV12-3/TRBV12-4 - many TRBJ2-7
TGCAGTGCTAGAGGCGTAACCAGGGATAGCAATCAGCCCCAGCATTTT CSARGVTRDSNQPQHF TRBV20-1 - many TRBJ1-5
TGCAGCGTCCGGGGTAGCGGGACCTACGAGCAGTACTTC CSVRGSGTYEQYF TRBV29-1 TRBD2 many TRBJ2-7
TGCAGCGTTGAAGATACGGCAGGGGATAATAACTATGGCTACACCTTC CSVEDTAGDNNYGYTF TRBV29-1 - few TRBJ1-2
TGTGCCAGCAGATTTAGCGGGGGAGGAGAGACCCAGTACTTC CASRFSGGGETQYF TRBV12-3/TRBV12-4 TRBD2 few TRBJ2-5
TGCAGTGCTAGTGCACAGAATGAAAAACTGTTTTTT CSASAQNEKLFF TRBV20-1 - - TRBJ1-4
TGCAGTGCGCCCCTAGCTCGAAGCACAGATACGCAGTATTTT CSAPLARSTDTQYF TRBV20-1 - - TRBJ2-3
TGTGCCAGCAGCCCCCGGACTAGCGGGAACTACAATGAGCAGTTCTTC CASSPRTSGNYNEQFF TRBV11-3 TRBD2 - TRBJ2-1
TGCAGTGCCCCATTATTGAACACTGAAGCTTTCTTT CSAPLLNTEAFF TRBV20-1 - few TRBJ1-1
TGCAGTTCCTGGGGACAGGGCCGGGGCTACACCTTC CSSWGQGRGYTF TRBV20-1 TRBD1 - TRBJ1-2
TGCAGTGCTAGAGGTCCCGGGGGCAGCTCCTACAATGAGCAGTTCTTC CSARGPGGSSYNEQFF TRBV20-1 - - TRBJ2-1
TGTGCCAGCAGCTTACGAAGGAACTACCTTGATACGCAGTATTTT CASSLRRNYLDTQYF TRBV11-3 - - TRBJ2-3
TGTGCCAGCAGCCTCCCCACAGGGATTAAGGAAAAACTGTTTTTT CASSLPTGIKEKLFF TRBV7-9 - - TRBJ1-4
TGCAGTGCAGCCCCCCCGGGGGGAGAGCAGTTCTTC CSAAPPGGEQFF TRBV20-1 TRBD2 - TRBJ2-1
TGCAGTGTCGGTAGAGCAGATACGCAGTATTTT CSVGRADTQYF TRBV20-1 - - TRBJ2-3
TGCAGTGCTAGTGCCCCTCCTTGGGGCGAGCAGTACTTC CSASAPPWGEQYF TRBV20-1 - many TRBJ2-7
TGTGCCAGCAGTTTCACAGGGTTAAGCACAGATACGCAGTATTTT CASSFTGLSTDTQYF TRBV28 - - TRBJ2-3
TGTGCCAGCAGGGGGGCACATGGCGGCGGGGAGCTGTTTTTT CASRGAHGGGELFF TRBV6-1 - few TRBJ2-2
TGCAGTGCTAGAAGGGCTAGCGGGGGGCCCTCCTACAATGAGCAGTTCTTC CSARRASGGPSYNEQFF TRBV20-1 TRBD2 many TRBJ2-1
TGTGCCATCACCCAGGACAGGACCTACTCTGGAAACACCATATATTTT CAITQDRTYSGNTIYF TRBV10-3 TRBD1 many TRBJ1-3
TGTGCCAGCAGCTTTTCCGGGGCCTACGAGCAGTACTTC CASSFSGAYEQYF TRBV7-9 - few TRBJ2-7
TGCGCCAGCAGCCAGAACCGGGACAGGGAGGAACAGACTGAAGCTTTCTTT CASSQNRDREEQTEAFF TRBV4-3 TRBD1 - TRBJ1-1
TGTGCCAGCCTTGGGGGGAACGGCATGGCCTACAATGAGCAGTTCTTC CASLGGNGMAYNEQFF TRBV2 - many TRBJ2-1
TGTGCCAGCGGCACCGGGAGAGCGCAGTATTTT CASGTGRAQYF TRBV25-1 - - TRBJ2-3
TGTGCCAGCAGTTTAGGGGGCAGGAATCAGCCCCAGCATTTT CASSLGGRNQPQHF TRBV12-3/TRBV12-4 - many TRBJ1-5
TGTGCCAGCTCCTCCCTAGGAGGGGGCAATTCACCCCTCCACTTT CASSSLGGGNSPLHF TRBV6-1 TRBD1 - TRBJ1-6
TGTGCCAGCAGCAAAGGTCGTGGGCTAGCGGAGCCCTCCTACGAGCAGTACTTC CASSKGRGLAEPSYEQYF TRBV3-1 TRBD2 - TRBJ2-7
TGTGCCAGCAGCCCCAATGCGGGCATGAACACTGAAGCTTTCTTT CASSPNAGMNTEAFF TRBV12-3/TRBV12-4 - few TRBJ1-1
TGTGCCAGCAGCTTAAGGGGGACAGGGACCTACGAGCAGTACTTC CASSLRGTGTYEQYF TRBV7-9 TRBD1 - TRBJ2-7
TGTGCCAGCTCCGTGTCCGGTACTTATGGCTACACCTTC CASSVSGTYGYTF TRBV3-1 - - TRBJ1-2
TGTGCCAGCAGTTTCCATCTGGAGTCCGGGGAGCTGTTTTTT CASSFHLESGELFF TRBV12-3/TRBV12-4 - - TRBJ2-2
TGCAGTGCTAGTCTAGGGGGCGCCGAGCAGTACTTC CSASLGGAEQYF TRBV20-1 TRBD1 - TRBJ2-7
TGTGCCAGCTCATCCGGACAGGGAAATGGCTACACCTTC CASSSGQGNGYTF TRBV18 TRBD1 few TRBJ1-2
TGTGCCAGCAGTCCCCTCGGGGGGGCTCGGCACACTGAAGCTTTCTTT CASSPLGGARHTEAFF TRBV28 - - TRBJ1-1
TGTGCCAGCAGTTACAGCGGGGGGGCGTCGGCAGATACGCAGTATTTT CASSYSGGASADTQYF TRBV6-5 TRBD2 few TRBJ2-3
TGCAGTGCTAGAGATGCGGTGAGCTGGGGTGGGTCTTATGAAGCTTTCTTT CSARDAVSWGGSYEAFF TRBV20-1 - - TRBJ1-1
TGTGCCAGCAGTCGGGGACAGGCGGTCTATGGCTACACCTTC CASSRGQAVYGYTF TRBV12-3/TRBV12-4 TRBD1 few TRBJ1-2
TGTGCCAGCAGTTTAGAGGTTGGGGTTAACACCGGGGAGCTGTTTTTT CASSLEVGVNTGELFF TRBV12-3/TRBV12-4 - - TRBJ2-2
TGTGCCAGCACCACTTTCCGGGGGGGTGCAAATAAGCAGTTCTTC CASTTFRGGANKQFF TRBV6-1 TRBD2 - TRBJ2-1
TGTGCCAGCAGTTTCCCAGGGGACACTGAAGCTTTCTTT CASSFPGDTEAFF TRBV28 - many TRBJ1-1
TGTGCCAGCAGCTTACAACAGGGAAGAGGGGAGCAGTACTTC CASSLQQGRGEQYF TRBV7-6 - - TRBJ2-7
TGTGCCAGCAGCAAACAGGGTCCCAATCAGCCCCAGCATTTT CASSKQGPNQPQHF TRBV6-1 - few TRBJ1-5
TGCAGCGTTGTTCTAAGGATTATTAGCACAGATACGCAGTATTTT CSVVLRIISTDTQYF TRBV29-1 - few TRBJ2-3
TGCGCCAGCAGCTTGACAGGGGACGCGAGGATTTGGACCCAGTACTTC CASSLTGDARIWTQYF TRBV5-1 TRBD1 many TRBJ2-5
TGCAGTGCTCCGGGACTAGCACACAATGAGCAGTTCTTC CSAPGLAHNEQFF TRBV20-1 TRBD2 many TRBJ2-1
TGTGCCAGCAGTTTAGCTTCCGGGACTAGCTCGTTCTTC CASSLASGTSSFF TRBV12-3/TRBV12-4 TRBD2 many TRBJ2-1
TGTGCCAGCAGTTACTCGGGACTAGCGGACTCCTACAATGAGCAGTTCTTC CASSYSGLADSYNEQFF TRBV6-5 TRBD2 - TRBJ2-1
TGTGCCAGCAGTTCACCGGGGTTTGGAGGGACCCAGTACTTC CASSSPGFGGTQYF TRBV6-5 - few TRBJ2-5
TGCAGTGCTACGGCTCTGGGACCTGAGCAGTTCTTC CSATALGPEQFF TRBV20-1 - many TRBJ2-1